The present T cell receptor (beta chain) was sequenced within a study of response to subunit inactivated influenza vaccine. Study findings and constraints: Only a handful of new T cells, the authors suggested, are recruited with each seasonal influenza vaccination.

TCRdb analysed the RT-PCR reads with MiXCR anew, one entry per CDR3 protein. This table has about 480,000 distinct CDR3 sequences, approximately 10% appearing once. With regard to this clonotype: What it binds is not known.

V dropped 2 bases and J dropped 8 bases, with 25 bases sitting between them. The CDR3 length is 17 residues. V and J are TRBV12-3 or TRBV12-4 and TRBJ2-7; a possible D gene is TRBD2 (6 bases). The TCR sequence derives from a man aged 45-60 years who received an inactivated influenza vaccine. This specimen was PBMCs from blood, taken 35 to 45 days after vaccination. The CDR3 DNA sequence: TGTGCCAGCAGTTTAAGGACTATCTCCCTGAAAATGGCCCAGCAGTACTTC. Protein sequence: CASSLRTISLKMAQQYF.